The source of this TCR beta chain is a study of cytomegalovirus exposure and HLA in healthy donors (dated by TCRdb to the late 2010s). With regard to the full study: According to an earlier analysis of a few hundred of the donors, roughly 180 million T cells yielded some 110 million unique TCR beta sequences and about 300 Gb of sequence data. Approximately 300 gigabases of sequencing data and some 85 million unique TCR sequences were included in an early release covering 550 to 650 HLA-typed donors. Of the 300 to 500 genotyped donors, roughly 76% were placed in the genetic ancestry cluster associated with self-reported Caucasian donors. The aim of the study was to test whether cataloging public T cell receptors could identify signatures of past pathogen exposure. The study profiled the T cell repertoires of some 610 subjects by immunosequencing and related them to cytomegalovirus serostatus. Besides the first cohort of roughly 640 subjects, a separate validation cohort made up of over a hundred different subjects was used. To predict cytomegalovirus infection status, the study combined high-throughput TCR immunosequencing, statistical association of individual TCRs with disease status, and machine learning. To study patterns of TCR occurrence, a later analysis re-analyzed previously published TCR beta repertoires from 600 to 750 donors and added high-resolution HLA genotyping. Rather than using new phenotypic data, the later analysis identified candidate immune exposures from TCR beta sequences and from how often those sequences occurred across donors. An earlier analysis of roughly 600 of the donors used high-throughput TCR beta sequencing to judge whether each TCR beta V gene segment behaved as functional or pseudogenic. Alongside the repertoire data, information on donor age, sex, ethnicity and CMV serostatus was compiled. A later genetic analysis took genome-wide SNP genotypes for about three fifths of the roughly 700 donors and used that subset as a discovery cohort. All discovery cohort repertoires had been generated using a single sequencing platform. Both class I and class II loci were covered by HLA typing, at four-digit resolution. Typing coverage differed by locus: A, B, C, DRB1 and DQB1 were typed in roughly 620-640 donors, DQA1 in approximately 520, DPA1 in approximately 600, and DPB1 in 400 to 480. Five DR-DQ haplotypes were handled as single units for association and clustering, since linkage in the cohort was strong. On average, 235,054 unique TCR beta nucleotide sequences were sequenced per donor among some 430 genotyped donors of the cohort, with around 19% of those sequences being non-productive.

The cohort consisted of 600 or so healthy bone marrow donors. At the time of sampling, all cohort members were nominally healthy, though unrecorded immune exposures were likely present. The donor tested CMV seropositive, placing the donor among the 289 seropositive members of the cohort. A peripheral blood sample was provided by each donor, and peripheral blood mononuclear cells were used for TCR beta sequencing. The Qiagen DNeasy Blood Extraction Kit was used to extract genomic DNA from the blood cell samples. Preparation of the library involved the immunoSEQ multiplex PCR assay. The multiplex PCR relied on a mix of 60 forward primers for TCR Vbeta segments and 13 reverse primers for TCR Jbeta segments. A multiplex PCR assay on genomic DNA amplified the CDR3 region of rearranged TCR beta genes. The amplified TCR beta libraries were sequenced on the Illumina HiSeq System as 87-base-pair reads. On the study's bioinformatics: Across the 640 or so repertoires, a later analysis counted tens of millions of unique TCR beta chains, approximately 12 million of which were shared by at least two donors. Raw reads were error-corrected and collapsed into unique sequences with a nearest-neighbor algorithm that merged closely related sequences to remove PCR and sequencing errors. Alignment of CDR3 sequences to IMGT reference sequences was used to assign V, D and J gene segments. Each retained sequence needed at least a six-nucleotide match to both a V gene segment and a J gene segment. Rearrangements were called productive when the CDR3 lacked stop codons and stayed in frame with V and J; all others were non-productive. CDR3 was defined by IMGT convention, running from the second conserved V-encoded cysteine to the conserved J-encoded phenylalanine. The earlier analysis of about 560 of the donors excluded any sequence lacking an unambiguous match to a single V gene segment. In an earlier analysis of 587 of the donors, a V segment was called functional when productive rearrangements were above 56.7%, and segregating when the standard deviation between donors exceeded 5%. To diagnose cytomegalovirus status from the catalog of TCR beta chain sequences, a statistical classification framework was built. A later analysis assigned V and J genes by comparing TCR nucleotide sequences with IMGT/GENE-DB human TR gene sequences. In a later analysis, CDR3 sequences and most-parsimonious VDJ recombination scenarios were assigned using the TCRdist pipeline. In a later analysis, each TCR beta chain was defined by its CDR3 amino acid sequence together with its V-gene family, and reads lacking a unique V-gene family were excluded. A later analysis removed 550 to 700 highly shared, low-generation-probability nucleotide sequences to deal with suspected cross-contamination and a sequencing artifact. For each public chain, a later analysis derived a clonal expansion index from normalized ranks of inferred template counts within each repertoire. In a later analysis, generation probabilities were computed with a VDJ recombination model fitted to out-of-frame rearrangements, and the resulting probabilities were checked against IGoR. In a later analysis, TCR-TCR, TCR-HLA and TCR-CMV co-occurrence was scored with hypergeometric tests, and a repertoire-size bias correction was applied to TCR pairs. False discovery rates were estimated in a later analysis by permuting HLA or CMV assignments 20 times. In a later analysis, co-occurring TCRs were grouped using DBSCAN, and TCRdist sequence similarity was added for clustering within HLA-allele-positive subsets. Repertoires with fewer than 30,000 or more than 120,000 public chains were left out of co-occurrence clustering, as were five repertoires with anomalous nucleotide sharing. TCRdb obtained this table from immuneACCESS and retained in-frame rearrangements with V and J assigned. These tables miss some clones; where compared with another copy, unresolved V genes account for less than half of the shortfall, and the remainder is unexplained. V and J calls and clone size are copied from that table; D and trimming were computed from the DNA. The sample table contains 150,000 to 200,000 clones; only one count was recorded for over 80% of them. The ten most abundant clones make up roughly 4.3% of the sample.

As to this clone: The antigen it binds to is not known. Base qualities are missing; no much larger clone stands one base away.

Beyond this particular receptor, the publication reports: According to a later analysis, parvovirus B19, influenza, CMV and Epstein-Barr virus appeared linked to several top co-occurrence clusters. The sequencing pipeline was judged likely to have produced a cluster of highly shared sequence variants as a technical artifact. Because counts were too low, around 18 rarely observed V segments, including chromosome 9 orphons, were left out of the earlier analysis of 587 of the donors. This cohort had only TCR beta chains sequenced, and the lack of alpha or paired-chain data limited which features could be detected. A further reported finding was that TCR beta sequences accurately predicted the HLA-A and HLA-B alleles for most subjects in the first cohort. The classifier was reported to diagnose cytomegalovirus status with high specificity and sensitivity in both the original cohort and the validation cohort. According to a later analysis, TCR association rates differed among HLA loci, with DRB1 alleles showing the most associated TCRs and HLA-C alleles showing the fewest. According to a later genetic analysis, donors in an Asian-associated ancestry cluster had fewer N-insertions in productive TCRs than the approximately 700-donor mean. Some IMGT-functional V segments, including TRBV6-2 and TRBV6-3, could not be distinguished by the 87-base-pair reads and were therefore excluded. Because HLA typing was unavailable for some donors at each locus, only the typed subset was used in association tests. Linkage disequilibrium might explain the correlated functional status among segregating V segments, but an unknown experimental factor could not be ruled out. The presence/absence analyses assumed that sequencing depth was roughly uniform across donors, and that assumption may not be true. In a later genetic analysis, a missense DCLRE1C variant was associated with V-gene and J-gene trimming of TCR beta chains, and the association was replicated in an independent cohort. The authors suggested that the approach could potentially be extended to other disease states and immunological phenotypes. In a later analysis, HLA-associated TCR beta chains showed more clonal expansion and lower generation probabilities than non-associated chains that were equally common. Specific HLA alleles were associated with about 17,000 TCR beta sequences at a false discovery rate of 0.05 in a later analysis. In the study, approximately 160 TCR beta chains were listed as associated with cytomegalovirus. Broadly in line with IMGT annotations, most TCR beta V segments showed up in productive rearrangements about 90% or about 30% of the time in an earlier analysis of around 550 of the donors. When HLA alleles, especially DR and DQ, strongly co-occurred, attributing TCR associations to individual alleles was difficult. According to a later analysis, most CMV-associated TCR beta chains appeared to be HLA-restricted, and the HLA associations seemed to be driven largely by CMV exposure. The only immune exposure information available for the cohort was CMV serostatus. Most TCR sequences were observed very rarely across donors, whereas some public TCRs were present in many individuals. Three of the identified cytomegalovirus-associated TCR beta chains were confirmed in vitro to be specific for cytomegalovirus antigens.

CDR1 and CDR2 are drawn from the germline V gene: SGDLS, YYNGEE. The CDR3 sequence holds 15 residues, the cysteine and phenylalanine included. Just the 45-base CDR3 DNA is kept, in frame starting at base 1. Sequenced sample: PBMCs. The rearranged segments are TRBV9 and TRBJ2-5, with 13 bases in between that match TRBD2. The end of the DNA aligns better with TRBJ2-7, so the J call may be wrong. The receptor was derived from a man between 45 and 60 years old in good health and CMV-seropositive. The CDR3 protein: CASSPRLAGGYEQYF. The base sequence is TGTGCCAGCAGCCCCCGACTAGCGGGAGGCTACGAGCAGTACTTC.